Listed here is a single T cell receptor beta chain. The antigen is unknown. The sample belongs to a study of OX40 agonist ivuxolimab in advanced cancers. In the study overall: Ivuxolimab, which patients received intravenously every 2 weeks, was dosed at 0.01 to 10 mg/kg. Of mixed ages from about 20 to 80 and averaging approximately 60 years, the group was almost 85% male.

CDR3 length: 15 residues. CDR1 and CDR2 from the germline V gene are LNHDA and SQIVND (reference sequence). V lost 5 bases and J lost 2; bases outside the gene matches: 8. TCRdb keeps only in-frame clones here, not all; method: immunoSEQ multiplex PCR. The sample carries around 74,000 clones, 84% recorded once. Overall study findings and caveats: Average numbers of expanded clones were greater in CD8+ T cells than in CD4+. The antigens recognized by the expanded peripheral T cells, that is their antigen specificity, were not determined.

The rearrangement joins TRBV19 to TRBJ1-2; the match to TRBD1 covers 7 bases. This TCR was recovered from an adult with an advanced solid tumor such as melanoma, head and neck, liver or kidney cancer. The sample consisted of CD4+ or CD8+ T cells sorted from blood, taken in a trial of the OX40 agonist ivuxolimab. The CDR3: CASSSRQGTNYGYTF. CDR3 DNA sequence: TGTGCCAGTAGTTCCCGACAGGGTACAAACTATGGCTACACCTTC.